This T cell receptor (beta chain) was found in a study of T cells in localized non-small cell lung cancer. Study observations and caveats: Adjacent lung was found to contain a median approximately 60 of the top 100 tumor clones.

With regard to this clone: No antigen is known for it.

Lung adjacent to the tumor, free of atypia, was sampled at least 2 cm from its margin. Libraries were prepared by immunoSEQ multiplex PCR; TCRdb keeps only in-frame clonotypes and omits some of them. This sample has about 1,000 clones, with roughly 19% found just once. This CDR3 spans 18 amino acids. J lost 2 bases, V lost 4 bases, and 11 bases had no gene match. CDR1 and CDR2 (germline): KGHSH, LQKENI. Sample: normal lung tissue next to the tumor, taken before any cancer treatment. The rearrangement links TRBV18 to TRBJ2-6, with 7 bases matching TRBD1. The receptor comes from a male donor aged 60 or over with stage III lung adenocarcinoma. The CDR3, as DNA: TGTGCCAGCTCACGACAAGACAGGGCTGGAACTGGGGCCAACGTCCTGACTTTC. It yields the protein CASSRQDRAGTGANVLTF.